These 17 T cell receptor beta chains came from one sample sequenced in a study of blood T cell repertoires in COVID-19. Assay used: immunoSEQ multiplex PCR; TCRdb lists only in-frame clones, some missing. This table has roughly 230,000 clones, roughly four fifths appearing once. What was sequenced was PBMCs or T cells enriched from blood (not recorded which). These receptors were taken from a man aged 45-60 years who had recovered from COVID-19.

This clone was detected only a few times. The gene calls are TRBV7-6 and TRBJ2-1; 9 nucleotides agree with TRBD2. This CDR3 comprises 16 residues. V lost 3 bases and J lost 8; bases outside the gene matches: 11. Germline assignment: CDR1 SGHVS and CDR2 FNYEAQ. CDR3: CASSFRLAGMDDEQFF. Written as DNA, the CDR3 is TGTGCCAGCAGCTTCCGGCTAGCGGGAATGGATGATGAGCAGTTCTTC.

The chain uses TRBV15 and TRBJ1-2; 7 bases map to TRBD1. The CDR3 runs 16 residues. CDR1 is LNHNV and CDR2 is YYDKDF in the germline V gene (reference sequence). V dropped 6 bases and J dropped 4; count of bases not matched to a gene: 14. The CDR3 loop is CATREGTATLLYGYTF. CDR3 DNA: TGTGCCACCAGGGAGGGGACAGCAACCCTCCTCTATGGCTACACCTTC.

The chain joins TRBV12-3 or TRBV12-4 to TRBJ2-2; unclear D gene. The CDR3 runs 11 residues. The ends were cut back, 8 bases at V and 1 base at J, with 2 bases in the middle. CDR3 sequence (DNA): TGTGCCAGCCGGAACACCGGGGAGCTGTTTTTT. Translated, it gives CASRNTGELFF.

V and J are TRBV6-2 or TRBV6-3 and TRBJ2-7; 9 positions agree with TRBD1. The J segment lost 4 bases and the V segment lost 6 bases, leaving 10 bases of the junction unmatched. The CDR3 loop spans 15 amino acids. Looked up from germline, CDR1 is MNHEY and CDR2 is SVGEGT. The CDR3 loop is CASSQYGQGRYEQYF. The CDR3 DNA reads TGTGCCAGCAGCCAGTATGGACAGGGGAGGTACGAGCAGTACTTC.

This clone was recorded once. This chain connects TRBV7-3 to TRBJ1-6, with a possible D match to TRBD1 (6 bases). CDR1 and CDR2 from the germline V gene are SGHTA and FQGTGA. The CDR3 loop spans 15 amino acids. V was cut by 1 base and J by 10 bases, with 14 bases left in between. The CDR3 DNA sequence: TGTGCCAGCAGCTTAAGTTCGCCCAGGGGATCACCCCTCCACTTT. Its protein is CASSLSSPRGSPLHF. The full variable domain, rest sourced from reference TRBV7-3 and TRBJ1-6, is GAGVSQTPSNKVTEKGKYVELRCDPISGHTALYWYRQSLGQGPEFLIYFQGTGAADDSGLPNDRFFAVRPEGSVSTLKIQRTERGDSAVYLCASSLSSPRGSPLHFGNGTRLTVT.

The chain employs TRBV19 and TRBJ2-1; TRBD2 is a possible D gene (6 bases). Trimming shortened V by 7 bases and J by 5 bases, and 21 bases separated the two germline ends. Germline V lookup: CDR1 LNHDA, CDR2 SQIVND (reference sequence). The CDR3 extends over 16 amino acids. CDR3 sequence reads: CASTRRGRADHNEQFF. The CDR3 DNA follows: TGTGCCAGTACCCGGCGGGGAAGGGCGGACCACAATGAGCAGTTCTTC.

The count of this clone is one. The V call is TRBV19, the J call TRBJ1-1; weak D call: TRBD1 (6 bases). This CDR3 has 13 residues. The germline V gene has CDR1 LNHDA and CDR2 SQIVND (reference sequence). Deletions cut 10 bases from V and 3 bases from J, with 15 bases between. The CDR3 is CATTQGVYTEAFF. As DNA, the CDR3 is TGTGCCACCACACAGGGCGTTTACACTGAAGCTTTCTTT.

The rearrangement links TRBV28 to TRBJ2-3, with D possibly being TRBD1 (5 bases). The CDR3 totals 15 residues. Looked up from germline, CDR1 is MDHEN and CDR2 is SYDVKM. Trimming pared 6 bases from V and 8 bases from J, leaving 21 bases between. The DNA of the CDR3 is TGTGCCAGCAGCCAAGGACAACTCCAGCTAGGTACGCAGTATTTT. This translates into CASSQGQLQLGTQYF.

This clone turned up a few times. This chain uses TRBV5-1 with TRBJ1-1, with a possible D match to TRBD1 (5 bases). CDR1 and CDR2 (germline): SGHRS, YFSETQ. This CDR3 region has 15 residues. The V gene lost 4 bases and the J gene lost 3 bases, with 16 bases spanning the gap. In DNA form, the CDR3 reads TGCGCCAGCAGCCAGGACCCCAGGGCGGACACTGAAGCTTTCTTT. Amino acids: CASSQDPRADTEAFF.

The rearrangement links TRBV10-1 to TRBJ1-5; 8 positions match TRBD1. With V trimmed by 4 bases and J by 1 base, 12 bases remained unmatched. Germline V gene sequence: CDR1 WNHNN, CDR2 SYGVQD (reference sequence). The CDR3 extends over 18 amino acids. CDR3 residues: CASSVQGAPGGSNQPQHF. CDR3 sequence (DNA): TGCGCCAGCAGTGTTCAGGGGGCGCCGGGTGGGAGCAATCAGCCCCAGCATTTT.

This chain uses TRBV12-3 or TRBV12-4 with TRBJ2-7, with D perhaps TRBD1 (5 bases). V lost 3 bases to trimming and J lost 2 bases, with 8 bases between them. The CDR3 spans 13 residues. CDR3: CASSFDRTYEQYF. As DNA, the CDR3 is TGTGCCAGCAGTTTTGACAGAACCTACGAGCAGTACTTC.

This clone has a handful of counts. The chain employs TRBV10-1 and TRBJ2-7; 8 bases align to TRBD1. The CDR3 runs 13 residues. Germline CDR1 is WNHNN and CDR2 is SYGVQD (reference sequence). The V and J ends lost 5 bases and 3 bases, in that order; junction bases with no gene match: 3. The CDR3 spells CASSNGQGYEQYF. CDR3 bases: TGCGCCAGCAGTAACGGACAGGGCTACGAGCAGTACTTC.

V usage is TRBV7-9 and J usage is TRBJ1-5; tentatively, D is TRBD1 (6 bases). CDR1 is SEHNR and CDR2 is FQNEAQ in the germline V gene (reference sequence). The CDR3 runs to 15 residues. V was cut by 3 bases and J by 4 bases, with 13 bases left in between. CDR3 DNA: TGTGCCAGCAGCTTCCTGGACAGTGGGAATCAGCCCCAGCATTTT. Translated: CASSFLDSGNQPQHF.

The V and J genes are TRBV5-1 and TRBJ2-7; 9 nucleotides line up with TRBD1. CDR1 is SGHRS, CDR2 YFSETQ, per germline. V shed 4 bases and J 4 bases; nucleotides not matched to a gene: 9. The CDR3 totals 15 residues. The CDR3 sequence is CASSAPGQGKYEQYF. CDR3 in DNA: TGCGCCAGCAGCGCCCCGGGACAGGGTAAATACGAGCAGTACTTC.

The sample holds one count of this clone. The V and J genes are TRBV6-2 or TRBV6-3 and TRBJ1-3, with 10 bases matching TRBD1. CDR3 size: 15 residues. V lost 6 bases and J lost 3; bases outside the gene matches: 5. Germline assignment: CDR1 MNHEY and CDR2 SVGEGT. This chain's CDR3 is CASSRDRGIGNTIYF. The CDR3 nucleotides read TGTGCCAGCAGCCGGGACAGGGGCATTGGAAACACCATATATTTT.

The chain combines TRBV10-1 with TRBJ2-1; TRBD2 aligns across 8 bases. Germline CDR1 WNHNN, CDR2 SYGVQD (reference sequence). The CDR3 runs 18 residues. The V and J ends lost 6 bases and 6 bases, in that order; junction bases with no gene match: 19. CDR3 bases: TGCGCCAGCAGCCCGGGACACCGCCTGGCGGGGGGAGTCAATGAGCAGTTCTTC. Protein product: CASSPGHRLAGGVNEQFF.

V usage is TRBV9 and J usage is TRBJ1-2; the match to TRBD1 covers 8 bases. The CDR3 has 12 residues. Germline V gene data show CDR1 as SGDLS and CDR2 as YYNGEE. V dropped 5 bases and J dropped 7; count of bases not matched to a gene: 4. The DNA of the CDR3 is TGTGCCAGCAGAGCAGGGGGCGGTGGCTACACCTTC. Protein sequence: CASRAGGGGYTF.